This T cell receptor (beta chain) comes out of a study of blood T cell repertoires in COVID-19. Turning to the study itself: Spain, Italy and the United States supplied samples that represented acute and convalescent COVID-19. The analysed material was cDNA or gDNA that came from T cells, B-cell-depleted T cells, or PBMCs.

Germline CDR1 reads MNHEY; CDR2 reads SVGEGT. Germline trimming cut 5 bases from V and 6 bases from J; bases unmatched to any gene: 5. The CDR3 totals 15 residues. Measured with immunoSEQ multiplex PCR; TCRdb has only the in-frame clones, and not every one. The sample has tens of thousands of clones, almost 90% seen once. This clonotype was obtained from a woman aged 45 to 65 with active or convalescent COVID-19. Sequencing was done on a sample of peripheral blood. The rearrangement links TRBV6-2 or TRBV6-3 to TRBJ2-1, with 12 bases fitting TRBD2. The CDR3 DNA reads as TGTGCCAGCAGTCCCGGGACTAGCGGGCGCAATGAGCAGTTCTTC. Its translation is CASSPGTSGRNEQFF.